This T cell receptor (beta chain) was profiled in a study of response to subunit inactivated influenza vaccine. This CDR3 has 14 residues. Deletions cut 3 bases from V and 7 bases from J, with 13 bases between. Germline V CDR1 and CDR2: SNHLY, FYNNEI. TCRdb itself ran the RT-PCR reads through MiXCR, one entry per CDR3 protein. The data show 300,000 to 350,000 distinct CDR3 sequences, with approximately 20% seen just once and 10% to 13% held by the top ten. The chain employs TRBV2 and TRBJ1-5; a possible D gene is TRBD1 (6 bases). Sequences were derived from PBMCs from blood, sampled about 20 months after vaccination. The TCR originated in a man in his fifties or sixties who received an inactivated influenza vaccine. The CDR3 loop is CASSESAGEQPQHF. The CDR3 coding sequence is TGTGCCAGCAGTGAGTCGGCAGGGGAACAGCCCCAGCATTTT. The variable domain in full, with the rest retrieved from reference TRBV2 and TRBJ1-5, is EPEVTQTPSHQVTQMGQEVILRCVPISNHLYFYWYRQILGQKVEFLVSFYNNEISEKSEIFDDQFSVERPDGSNFTLKIRSTKLEDSAMYFCASSESAGEQPQHFGDGTRLSIL.